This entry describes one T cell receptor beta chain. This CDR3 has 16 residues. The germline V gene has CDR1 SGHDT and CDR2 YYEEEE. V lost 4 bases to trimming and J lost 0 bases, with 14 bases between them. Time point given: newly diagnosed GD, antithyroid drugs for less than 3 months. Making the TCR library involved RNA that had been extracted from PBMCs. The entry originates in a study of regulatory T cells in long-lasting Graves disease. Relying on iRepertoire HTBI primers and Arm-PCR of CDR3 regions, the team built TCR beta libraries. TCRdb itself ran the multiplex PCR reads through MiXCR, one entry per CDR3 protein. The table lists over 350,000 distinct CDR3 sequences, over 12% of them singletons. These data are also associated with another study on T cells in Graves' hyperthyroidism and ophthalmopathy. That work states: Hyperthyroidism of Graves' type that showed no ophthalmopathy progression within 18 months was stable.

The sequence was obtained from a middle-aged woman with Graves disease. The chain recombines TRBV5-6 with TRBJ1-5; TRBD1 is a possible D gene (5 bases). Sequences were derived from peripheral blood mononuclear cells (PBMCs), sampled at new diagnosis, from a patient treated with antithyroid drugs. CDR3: CASSLQGTYSNQPQHF. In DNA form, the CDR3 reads TGTGCCAGCAGCCTGCAGGGCACCTATAGCAATCAGCCCCAGCATTTT.